Each of the 4 T cell receptor beta chains below was sequenced from the same sample in a study of Graves' ophthalmopathy and Graves' hyperthyroidism. Researchers took RNA transcripts and amplified TCR beta CDR3 regions from them. The workflow started with a first-round RT-PCR run with HTBI primers and then moved on to a second-round multiplex PCR. TCRdb passed the multiplex PCR reads through MiXCR, listing each CDR3 protein once. This sample yields 650,000 to 900,000 distinct CDR3 sequences, of which around 40% are seen a single time; 40% to 45% belongs to the top ten. Sample: peripheral blood. All receptors derive from an adult man with Graves' ophthalmopathy.

This chain links TRBV19 with TRBJ1-2; 7 nucleotides line up with TRBD1. Germline trimming cut 6 bases from V and 6 bases from J; bases unmatched to any gene: 7. Germline CDR1 is LNHDA and CDR2 is SQIVND (reference sequence). This CDR3 has 13 amino acids. The CDR3 coding sequence is TGTGCCAGTAGGCTGGGACAGAAAGATGGCTACACCTTC. Its translation is CASRLGQKDGYTF.

This clonotype was recorded once. At one of its ends the junction is not consistent with the germline gene, which may arise from a read error. The V gene is TRBV7-8, the J gene TRBJ2-5, with D possibly TRBD1 on 5 matching bases. CDR3 length equals 14 residues. The germline gives CDR1 SGHVS, CDR2 FQNEAQ. The CDR3 DNA sequence: TGTGTCAGCAGCTCGACAGAAGTTCAAGAGACCCAGTACTTC. Translated, it gives CVSSSTEVQETQYF.

In this sample, this clonotype turned up many times. This CDR3 is CSARLVMDSPLHF. CDR3 nucleotides: TGCAGTGCTAGGCTCGTTATGGATTCACCCCTCCACTTT. The chain employs TRBV20-1 and TRBJ1-6; D is ambiguous. The V end lost 3 bases, the J end lost 8 bases, and 11 bases lay between the germline ends. This CDR3 has 13 residues. Per the germline V gene, CDR1 is DFQATT and CDR2 is SNEGSKA (reference sequence).

This clonotype has ten or more counts. The genes are TRBV10-3 and TRBJ1-1; no reliable D call. CDR3 size: 14 residues. CDR1 and CDR2 from the germline V gene are ENHRY and SYGVKD. V was shortened by 6 bases and J by 5 bases, with 16 bases between the two germline ends. CDR3 in DNA: TGTGCCATCAGCGAGAGGGAAGGTCAGACTGAAGCTTTCTTT. It yields the protein CAISEREGQTEAFF.